The 25 T cell receptor beta chains below were found in one sample sequenced in a study of CD8+ T cells in alopecia areata. The treatment here: oral pan-JAK inhibitor, 5-10 mg twice daily. In each case, RNA was isolated and then reverse transcribed into cDNA as the sequencing template. Method: immunoSEQ multiplex PCR; TCRdb's copy keeps in-frame clones and lacks some. The sample comprises roughly 200,000 clones, 35% to 40% of which are singletons, and around 0.48% rests with the top ten. This material consisted of CD4+ T cells sorted from blood, taken between weeks 30 and 35, from a patient treated with tofacitinib. The receptors here all came from a human donor with alopecia areata.

The V call is TRBV2, the J call TRBJ1-1, with D perhaps TRBD1 (5 bases). The germline V gene encodes CDR1 SNHLY and CDR2 FYNNEI. The ends were cut back, 4 bases at V and 3 bases at J, with 12 bases in the middle. This CDR3 has 14 amino acids. CDR3 bases: TGTGCCAGCAGTGTGACGGGGGGGGACACTGAAGCTTTCTTT. It specifies CASSVTGGDTEAFF.

The V and J genes are TRBV4-1 and TRBJ1-6; TRBD1 aligns across 8 bases. V gave up 4 bases and J gave up 6 bases; unmatched junction bases: 5. CDR1 is MGHRA and CDR2 is YSYEKL in the germline V gene. This CDR3 is built from 15 residues. The CDR3 region is CASSRPDRVNSPLHF. CDR3 in DNA: TGCGCCAGCAGCCGCCCGGACAGGGTTAATTCACCCCTCCACTTT.

The J gene is TRBJ1-4, the V gene TRBV30; D is uncertain. Germline V CDR1 and CDR2: GTSNPN, SVGIG (reference sequence). The V end was cut by 0 bases, the J end by 3 bases, with 5 bases between. The CDR3 runs 13 residues. CDR3 bases: TGTGCCTGGAGTGTACTCGCTAATGAAAAACTGTTTTTT. Translating gives CAWSVLANEKLFF. Full variable domain (missing parts from reference TRBV30 and TRBJ1-4): SQTIHQWPATLVQPVGSPLSLECTVEGTSNPNLYWYRQAAGRGLQLLFYSVGIGQISSEVPQNLSASRPQDRQFILSSKKLLLSDSGFYLCAWSVLANEKLFFGSGTQLSVL.

The chain has TRBV7-9 and TRBJ2-5; TRBD1 aligns across 9 bases. The length of the CDR3 is 16 residues. V lost 2 bases and J lost 4; bases outside the gene matches: 8. Germline V gene data show CDR1 as SEHNR and CDR2 as FQNEAQ (reference sequence). CDR3 coding DNA: TGTGCCAGCAGCTTATCACCGGGACAGGGTCCAGAGACCCAGTACTTC. Its translation: CASSLSPGQGPETQYF. The complete variable domain, with remaining parts taken from reference TRBV7-9 and TRBJ2-5, reads DTGVSQNPRHKITKRGQNVTFRCDPISEHNRLYWYRQTLGQGPEFLTYFQNEAQLEKSRLLSDRFSAERPKGSFSTLEIQRTEQGDSAMYLCASSLSPGQGPETQYFGPGTRLLVL.

This clone was detected a few times. The chain recombines TRBV19 with TRBJ1-1; 7 bases agree with TRBD1. Germline trimming cut 7 bases from V and 3 bases from J; bases unmatched to any gene: 8. This CDR3 has 14 residues. Germline loops: CDR1 LNHDA, CDR2 SQIVND (reference sequence). This chain's CDR3 is CASTHQGQYTEAFF. The CDR3 nucleotides are TGTGCCAGTACCCATCAGGGACAGTACACTGAAGCTTTCTTT.

This clone has a handful of counts. The chain uses TRBV2 and TRBJ1-4; possible D gene TRBD1, 5 bases. Germline CDR1 reads SNHLY; CDR2 reads FYNNEI. Trimming removed 4 bases from V and 4 bases from J, with 7 bases in between. CDR3 length: 13 amino acids. The CDR3: CASSGQYNEKLFF. CDR3 in DNA: TGTGCCAGCAGTGGACAGTATAATGAAAAACTGTTTTTT.

This chain connects TRBV9 to TRBJ2-5, with 14 nucleotides matching TRBD2. Judging by the DNA end, TRBJ2-7 fits better; the J call may be wrong. CDR3 length: 18 residues. The germline gives CDR1 SGDLS, CDR2 YYNGEE. The CDR3: CASSVSGTSGGSSYEQYF. The CDR3 region has the DNA TGTGCCAGCAGCGTCTCCGGGACTAGCGGGGGATCCTCCTACGAGCAGTACTTC.

This clone showed up just once. V and J are TRBV6-5 and TRBJ2-1; D remains unclear. V lost 0 bases to trimming and J lost 0 bases, with 6 bases between them. The CDR3 runs to 15 residues. Germline values: CDR1 MNHEY, CDR2 SVGAGI. CDR3: CASSYSRFSYNEQFF. Here the CDR3 DNA reads TGTGCCAGCAGTTACTCTCGGTTCTCCTACAATGAGCAGTTCTTC.

The V and J genes are TRBV2 and TRBJ2-2; D may be TRBD1 (6 bases). From germline, CDR1 is SNHLY and CDR2 FYNNEI. This CDR3 has 15 amino acids. Trimming took off 3 bases at V and 0 bases at J, with 8 bases between the two ends. The CDR3 DNA reads as TGTGCCAGCAGTGACCAGGGGACGAACACCGGGGAGCTGTTTTTT. This sequence encodes CASSDQGTNTGELFF.

V gene TRBV27 combines with J gene TRBJ1-6; 9 nucleotides agree with TRBD1. Germline loops: CDR1 MNHEY, CDR2 SMNVEV (reference sequence). Losses at the gene ends were 5 bases for V and 9 bases for J; bases not matched to a gene: 8. The CDR3 is made up of 15 amino acids. The CDR3 loop is CASSPGQGFPSPLHF. CDR3 DNA sequence: TGTGCCAGCAGTCCGGGACAGGGATTTCCTTCACCCCTCCACTTT.

This clone showed up many times. The CDR3 sequence: CSASPAPTQYF. The DNA for the CDR3 is TGCAGTGCTAGCCCCGCCCCTACGCAGTATTTT. The J gene is TRBJ2-3, the V gene TRBV20-1; D call uncertain. Deletions cut 3 bases from V and 8 bases from J, with 9 bases between. The CDR3 runs to 11 residues. Looked up from germline, CDR1 is DFQATT and CDR2 is SNEGSKA (reference sequence).

This chain joins TRBV5-1 and TRBJ2-1; D may be TRBD1 (5 bases). CDR1 and CDR2 from the germline V gene are SGHRS and YFSETQ. The CDR3 contains 17 residues. The V gene lost 0 bases and the J gene lost 4 bases, with 17 bases spanning the gap. CDR3 DNA sequence: TGCGCCAGCAGCTTGGCCGCGGACATATTGGGTTACAATGAGCAGTTCTTC. Translation gives CASSLAADILGYNEQFF.

This clone was seen a handful of times. The chain employs TRBV30 and TRBJ2-6, with D tentatively TRBD1 or TRBD2 (5 bases each). Per the germline V gene, CDR1 is GTSNPN and CDR2 is SVGIG (reference sequence). The V end was cut by 2 bases, the J end by 0 bases, with 14 bases between. This CDR3 has 17 amino acids. The CDR3 sequence is CAWSPQGPRSGANVLTF. The CDR3 coding sequence is TGTGCCTGGAGTCCCCAGGGACCGCGCTCTGGGGCCAACGTCCTGACTTTC.

DNA for the CDR3: TGTGCCAGCAGCCAAGGAGGGGGCTGGGGCTACACCTTC. It is translated as CASSQGGGWGYTF. The V and J genes are TRBV14 and TRBJ1-2; TRBD1 matches at 7 bases. The CDR3 has 13 amino acids. Trimming cost V 1 base and J 8 bases; bases outside gene matches: 4. The V gene's germline CDR1 is SGHDN and CDR2 FVKESK.

This clone has only a few counts. The chain employs TRBV7-9 and TRBJ2-3; 8 bases match TRBD2. V shed 5 bases and J 4 bases; nucleotides not matched to a gene: 8. From germline, CDR1 is SEHNR and CDR2 FQNEAQ (reference sequence). The CDR3 contains 15 residues. CDR3 nucleotides: TGTGCCAGCAGCCCTACTAGCGGTCACCCAGATACGCAGTATTTT. This sequence encodes CASSPTSGHPDTQYF.

This clone turned up a few times. The CDR3 DNA reads as TGTGCCAGCAGTCAGGGACAGAGTTTTGAAAAACTGTTTTTT. It yields the protein CASSQGQSFEKLFF. This sequence joins TRBV27 and TRBJ1-4; 7 bases are a match to TRBD1. Trimming took 5 bases from V and 7 from J; bases not matched to a gene: 7. Germline assignment: CDR1 MNHEY and CDR2 SMNVEV (reference sequence). The CDR3 runs to 14 residues.

The table lists this clone with a few counts. This chain uses TRBV5-4 with TRBJ2-1, with D maybe TRBD2 (6 bases). The germline V and J ends were trimmed by 0 bases and 9 bases, with 10 bases remaining between them. This CDR3 has 13 residues. Germline V lookup: CDR1 SGHNT, CDR2 YYREEE (reference sequence). CDR3: CASSLDSGSEQFF. The DNA of the CDR3 is TGTGCCAGCAGCTTGGATAGCGGCAGTGAGCAGTTCTTC.

This clone has more than one count but fewer than ten. The chain carries TRBV7-9 and TRBJ1-2; 8 nucleotides line up with TRBD1. There are 14 residues in the CDR3. V trimming: 2 bases; J trimming: 7 bases; junction bases outside the gene matches: 6. Germline CDR1 and CDR2: SEHNR and FQNEAQ (reference sequence). In DNA form, the CDR3 reads TGTGCCAGCAGCTTAATGGTCAGGGGGCCTGGCTACACCTTC. Protein: CASSLMVRGPGYTF.

This chain links TRBV4-1 with TRBJ1-1; 7 bases align to TRBD1. The CDR3 runs to 17 residues. Germline-derived CDR1 and CDR2 are MGHRA and YSYEKL. Losses at the gene ends were 2 bases for V and 1 base for J; bases not matched to a gene: 10. CDR3 bases: TGCGCCAGCAGCCAACAATTAAGGGACAGACCGAACACTGAAGCTTTCTTT. Its translation: CASSQQLRDRPNTEAFF.

The CDR3 is CAWRWKQADTQYF. The CDR3 coding sequence is TGTGCCTGGAGGTGGAAACAGGCAGATACGCAGTATTTT. V and J are TRBV30 and TRBJ2-3, with a tentative D call TRBD1 (5 bases). The CDR3 is 13 residues long. V was trimmed by 3 bases and J by 4 bases, leaving 11 bases between them. Germline V lookup: CDR1 GTSNPN, CDR2 SVGIG (reference sequence).

This CDR3 is CASSLAPGISGANVLTF. DNA of the CDR3: TGCGCCAGCAGCTTGGCCCCGGGAATATCTGGGGCCAACGTCCTGACTTTC. This chain connects TRBV5-1 to TRBJ2-6; D possibly corresponds to TRBD2 (5 bases). Germline CDR1 reads SGHRS; CDR2 reads YFSETQ. The CDR3 is 17 amino acids. The V end was cut by 0 bases, the J end by 1 base, with 11 bases between.

This chain links TRBV2 with TRBJ2-7; possible D gene TRBD2, 6 bases. Trimming stripped 1 base from V and 6 bases from J, with 10 bases between. Germline V CDR1 and CDR2: SNHLY, FYNNEI. The CDR3 is 13 residues long. CDR3 region: CASSEVLASEQYF. The CDR3 nucleotides read TGTGCCAGCAGTGAAGTTCTAGCGAGCGAGCAGTACTTC.

This clone was detected only a few times. This rearrangement joins TRBV2 to TRBJ2-5, with TRBD1 matching over 7 bases. Germline-derived CDR1 and CDR2 are SNHLY and FYNNEI. The ends lost 5 bases at V and 6 bases at J; junction bases unmatched: 9. There are 14 residues in the CDR3. The CDR3 DNA sequence: TGTGCCAGCAGTTCCCTAACAGGGGAACAGACCCAGTACTTC. Amino acid sequence: CASSSLTGEQTQYF.

The chain is built from TRBV4-1 and TRBJ1-2, with 7 bases lining up with TRBD1. Germline CDR1 MGHRA, CDR2 YSYEKL. The CDR3 consists of 13 residues. V was pared by 4 bases and J by 6 bases, with 5 bases of the junction left unmatched. This CDR3 reads CASSLNRGDGYTF. DNA of the CDR3: TGCGCCAGCAGCCTTAACAGGGGTGATGGCTACACCTTC.

This clone has a handful of counts. The chain joins TRBV7-2 to TRBJ1-3; D ambiguous. In germline, CDR1 is SGHTA, CDR2 FQGNSA. The CDR3 runs to 13 residues. Trimming shortened V by 1 base and J by 3 bases, and 4 bases separated the two germline ends. CDR3 sequence (DNA): TGTGCCAGCAGCTTAGATATTGGAAACACCATATATTTT. Its translation is CASSLDIGNTIYF.